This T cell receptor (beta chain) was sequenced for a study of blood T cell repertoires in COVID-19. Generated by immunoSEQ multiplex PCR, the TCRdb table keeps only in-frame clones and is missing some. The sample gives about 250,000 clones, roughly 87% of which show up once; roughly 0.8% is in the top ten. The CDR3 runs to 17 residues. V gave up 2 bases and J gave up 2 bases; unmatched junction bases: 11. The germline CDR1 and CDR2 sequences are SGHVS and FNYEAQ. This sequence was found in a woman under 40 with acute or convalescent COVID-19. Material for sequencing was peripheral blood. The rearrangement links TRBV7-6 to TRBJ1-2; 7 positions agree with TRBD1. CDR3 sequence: CASSLNPTATGNYGYTF. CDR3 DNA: TGTGCCAGCAGCTTAAACCCAACGGCGACAGGGAACTATGGCTACACCTTC.